Shown below are 5 T cell receptor beta chains from a single sample sequenced in a study of blood T cell repertoires in COVID-19. The table came from immunoSEQ multiplex PCR; TCRdb's copy has only in-frame clones and leaves some out. Among under 500,000 clones listed, approximately 90% were seen once. The source material was peripheral blood. These receptors originate from a woman in her twenties or thirties with acute or convalescent COVID-19.

This clone was counted a single time. The gene calls are TRBV29-1 and TRBJ2-2; TRBD2 matches at 8 bases. Germline V gene lookup returns CDR1 SQVTM and CDR2 ANQGSEA. The CDR3 is made up of 14 amino acids. The V gene end was trimmed by 4 bases and the J gene end by 6 bases; junction bases not matched to a gene: 7. For the CDR3, the DNA is TGCAGCGTTGGAGGGACTAGAGGCGCCGGGGAGCTGTTTTTT. As protein: CSVGGTRGAGELFF.

The rearrangement joins TRBV5-1 to TRBJ2-5; 8 nucleotides line up with TRBD2. V dropped 4 bases and J dropped 4; count of bases not matched to a gene: 3. The CDR3 covers 13 residues. Germline assignment: CDR1 SGHRS and CDR2 YFSETQ. The CDR3 is CASSRSGVETQYF. As DNA, the CDR3 is TGCGCCAGCAGCCGTAGCGGGGTAGAGACCCAGTACTTC.

The chain has TRBV4-1 and TRBJ1-1; D remains unclear. The CDR3 is 15 amino acids. Germline CDR1 and CDR2: MGHRA and YSYEKL. Trimming stripped 4 bases from V and 6 bases from J, with 18 bases between. DNA of the CDR3: TGCGCCAGCAGCCTCATAAGCTTAACGAGAGCTGAAGCTTTCTTT. Translating it yields CASSLISLTRAEAFF.

This clone is a singleton in its sample. This chain joins TRBV9 and TRBJ2-5, with 15 bases lining up with TRBD2. CDR1 is SGDLS, CDR2 YYNGEE, per germline. Trimming took 3 bases from V and 5 from J; bases not matched to a gene: 5. The length of the CDR3 is 16 residues. The CDR3 reads CASSAGLAGGRETQYF. The CDR3 coding sequence is TGTGCCAGCAGCGCAGGACTAGCGGGGGGGCGGGAGACCCAGTACTTC.

V gene TRBV2 combines with J gene TRBJ1-2; tentatively, D is TRBD1 (5 bases). This CDR3 is 13 amino acids long. Germline CDR1 is SNHLY and CDR2 is FYNNEI. V was cut by 1 base and J by 4 bases, with 7 bases left in between. CDR3 residues: CASSEGRAYGYTF. Here the CDR3 DNA reads TGTGCCAGCAGTGAAGGCAGGGCCTATGGCTACACCTTC.